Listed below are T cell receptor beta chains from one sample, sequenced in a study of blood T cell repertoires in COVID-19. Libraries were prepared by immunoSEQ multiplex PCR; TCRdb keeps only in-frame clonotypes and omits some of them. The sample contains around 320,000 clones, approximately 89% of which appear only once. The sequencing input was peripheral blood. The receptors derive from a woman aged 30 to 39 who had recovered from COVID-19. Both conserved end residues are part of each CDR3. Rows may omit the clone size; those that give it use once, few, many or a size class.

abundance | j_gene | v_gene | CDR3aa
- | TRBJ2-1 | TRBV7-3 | CASSSPGLGTNEQFF
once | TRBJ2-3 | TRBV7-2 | CASSLDATNTDTQYF
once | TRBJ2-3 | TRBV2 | CASSGQGLSTDTQYF
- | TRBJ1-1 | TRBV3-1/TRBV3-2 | CASRWDSGNTEAFF
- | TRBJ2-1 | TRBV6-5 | CASKKSLSYNEQFF
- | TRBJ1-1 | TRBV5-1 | CASRGQGASTEAFF
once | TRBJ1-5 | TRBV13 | CASSRGGVGSNQPQHF
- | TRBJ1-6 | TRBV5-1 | CASSSTGDNSPLHF
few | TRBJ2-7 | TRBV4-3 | CASSQVRDSSYEQYF
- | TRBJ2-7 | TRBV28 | CASRGTGGSYEQYF
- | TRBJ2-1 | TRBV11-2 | CASSYLYNEQFF
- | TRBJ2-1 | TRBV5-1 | CASSSHHASGGRNEQFF
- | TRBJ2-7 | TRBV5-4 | CASSLQQTIYEQYF
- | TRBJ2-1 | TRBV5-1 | CASYMPDRGYNEQFF
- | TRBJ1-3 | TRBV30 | CAWSVRDTLSGNTIYF
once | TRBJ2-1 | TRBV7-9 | CASSHARAEYNEQFF
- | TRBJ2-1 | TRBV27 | CASSSVPRNYNEQFF
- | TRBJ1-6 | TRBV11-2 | CASSLGTGGHSPLHF
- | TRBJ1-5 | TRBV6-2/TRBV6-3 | CASSYGTGGNQPQHF
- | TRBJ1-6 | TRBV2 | CASRGYGDSPLHF
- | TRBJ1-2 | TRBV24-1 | CATSDSRGNYVGYTF
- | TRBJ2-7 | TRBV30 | CAWKAPSRGPIYEQYF
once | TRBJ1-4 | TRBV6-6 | CASQTVNEKLFF
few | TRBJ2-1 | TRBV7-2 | CASSLGDRGFFFYNEQFF
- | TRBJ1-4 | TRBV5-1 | CASSPGTNNEKLFF
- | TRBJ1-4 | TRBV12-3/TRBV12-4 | CASSLGLSKLFF
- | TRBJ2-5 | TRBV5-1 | CASSSGLSQETQYF
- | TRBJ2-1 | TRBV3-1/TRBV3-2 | CASSQDWASGGAYNEQFF
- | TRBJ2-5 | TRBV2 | CATNRYAETQYF
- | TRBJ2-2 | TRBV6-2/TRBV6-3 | CASSYVTGTGELFF
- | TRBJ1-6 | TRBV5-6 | CASSLPSQGSPLHF
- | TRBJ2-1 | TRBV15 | CATSRKGEPYNEQFF
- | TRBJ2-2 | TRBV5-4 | CASSKLTGTDTGELFF
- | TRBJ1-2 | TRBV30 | CALENGGAVPYGYTF
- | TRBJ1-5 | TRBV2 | CASTPGEGYQPQHF
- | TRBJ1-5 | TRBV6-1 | CASSVERAILNQPQHF
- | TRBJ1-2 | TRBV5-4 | CASSFDRGDGYTF
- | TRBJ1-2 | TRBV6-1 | CASSEKRGLGYGYTF
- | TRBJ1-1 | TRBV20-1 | CSARGLRDGFF
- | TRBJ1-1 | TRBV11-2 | CASSKSTAGGNTEAFF
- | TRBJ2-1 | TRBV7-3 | CASSIPTSGGPRKQFF
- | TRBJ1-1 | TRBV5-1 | CASSRSGTGTMNTEAFF
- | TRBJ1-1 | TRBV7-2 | CASSPEPGNTEAFF
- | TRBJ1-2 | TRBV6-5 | CASSSQQGYHGYTF
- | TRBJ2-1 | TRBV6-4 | CAGSDFSGGAAEQFF
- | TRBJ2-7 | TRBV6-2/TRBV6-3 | CASSYSFGTYEQYF
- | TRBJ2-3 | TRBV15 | CATSRDSGGATDTQYF